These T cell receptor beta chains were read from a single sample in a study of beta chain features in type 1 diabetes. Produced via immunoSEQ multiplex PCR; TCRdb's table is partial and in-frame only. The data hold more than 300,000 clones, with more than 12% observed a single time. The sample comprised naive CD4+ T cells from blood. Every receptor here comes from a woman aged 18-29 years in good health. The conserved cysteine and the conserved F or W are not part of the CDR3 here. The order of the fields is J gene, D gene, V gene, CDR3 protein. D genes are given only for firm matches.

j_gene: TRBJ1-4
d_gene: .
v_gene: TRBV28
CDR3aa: ASSLVFGTLNEKLF

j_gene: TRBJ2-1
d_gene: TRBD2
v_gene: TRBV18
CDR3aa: ASSPPSGSTNEQF

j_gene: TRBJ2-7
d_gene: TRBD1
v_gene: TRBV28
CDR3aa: ASTTGAYEQY

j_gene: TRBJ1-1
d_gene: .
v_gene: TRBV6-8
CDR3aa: ASREPNTEAF

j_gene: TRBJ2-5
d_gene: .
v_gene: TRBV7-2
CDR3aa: ASSLGLRETQY

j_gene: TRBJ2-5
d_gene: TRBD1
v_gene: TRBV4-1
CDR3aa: ASSPLTTGQETQY

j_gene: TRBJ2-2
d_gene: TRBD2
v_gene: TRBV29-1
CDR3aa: SATKPGLAGLGGELF

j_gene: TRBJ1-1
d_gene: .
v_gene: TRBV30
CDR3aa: AWSVRVWAF

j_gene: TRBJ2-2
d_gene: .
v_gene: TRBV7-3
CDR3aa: ASSLAGTGELF

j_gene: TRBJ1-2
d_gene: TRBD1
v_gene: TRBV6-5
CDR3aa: ASTSDYRGRNGYT

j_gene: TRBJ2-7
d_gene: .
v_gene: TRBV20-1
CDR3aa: SARVDYEQY

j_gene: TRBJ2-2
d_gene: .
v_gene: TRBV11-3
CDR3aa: ASSGRMNTGELF

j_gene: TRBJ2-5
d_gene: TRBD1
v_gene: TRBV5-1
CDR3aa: ASSRTGAWETQY

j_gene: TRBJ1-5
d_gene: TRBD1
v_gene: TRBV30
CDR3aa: AWRGTGGRSNQPQH

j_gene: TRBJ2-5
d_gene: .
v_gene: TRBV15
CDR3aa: ATSRSTGSAHLRGETQY

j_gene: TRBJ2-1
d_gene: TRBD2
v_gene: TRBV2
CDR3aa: ASSEFPSGSTLRNEQF

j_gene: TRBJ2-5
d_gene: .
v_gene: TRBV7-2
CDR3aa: ASSVGEEETQY

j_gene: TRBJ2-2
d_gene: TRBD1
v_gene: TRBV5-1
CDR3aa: ASSPGTGGTGELF